This TCR beta chain originates from a study of HIV-infected patients and healthy controls (dated by TCRdb to 2014 to 2015). In the study overall: Although they stayed below normal ranges, CD4 counts in about 90% of the 16 patients rose modestly but significantly after three months of therapy. No consistent shift in CD8 counts was seen during early therapy, whereas a slight rise was seen in the CD4:CD8 ratio. After a further year of therapy, viral load was undetectable in all patients, having already become undetectable in most of the 16 patients by the second bleed. Patients lacked overall T-cell lymphocytopenia, and total CDR3 counts per chain did not differ significantly from controls. The question the study tested was whether immune perturbation and reconstitution could be captured by deep TCR repertoire sequencing of small blood samples from HIV patients. Study-wide conclusions, independent of this receptor: Processing included only sixteen HIV-infected individuals, and this was regarded by the authors as a major limit on how widely the findings apply. MAIT cell alpha-chain CDR3s were present at high frequency in healthy controls but severely depleted in HIV+ repertoires. The use of whole blood limited sequencing depth and precluded separation of the dynamics of distinct T-cell subpopulations. Treated samples represented only roughly 3 months of therapy, a duration arguably insufficient for detecting immune reconstitution in view of low adult thymic output. The study cohorts differed slightly in age and sex profile, but those differences did not account for the observed differences in diversity. Comparisons were complicated by unequal numbers of distinct sequences between patients and controls, and rare events from HIV-infected data were overweighted by size-matching. HIV-infected repertoires showed significantly elevated mean Gini indices relative to controls, which possibly reflects oligoclonality. HLA typing of donors was not performed in the study. During therapy, HIV-associated CDR3s significantly decreased in frequency, while CMV-associated CDR3s did not change significantly, though most became more frequent. The pairing of alpha and beta chains was not determined in the samples. By Jaccard index and by the count of highly shared sequences, healthy controls shared more CDR3s between individuals than HIV+ patients did. Compared with controls, HIV-infected patients showed significantly different mean usage of eight alpha and eight beta V genes. Compared with untreated HIV+ repertoires, healthy control repertoires had roughly threefold more distinct CDR3s and higher Shannon diversity. In size-matched repertoire data, the apparent post-therapy recovery of the Gini index in HIV-infected patients was not replicated.

After antiretroviral therapy began, follow-up blood was collected from HIV-infected patients roughly three months, about 14 weeks, later. Whole blood was used without fractionating the cells, so the repertoire represented all peripheral T cells without sorting. A roughly 2.7 ml sample of peripheral blood was drawn into Tempus tubes for RNA extraction. Treatment interruptions were among the grounds for excluding patients from enrollment, as were febrile or AIDS-related illness, tumors, hepatitis B or C coinfection, immunomodulatory therapy and recent vaccination. Residual genomic DNA was removed with the TURBO-DNase kit and globin mRNA was depleted with GLOBINclear. The germline V and J ends show losses of 4 bases and 6 bases respectively, and no gene match explains 8 bases of the junction. For CDR1 and CDR2, the germline V gene (reference sequence) lists MNHEY and SMNVEV. Counted from cysteine to phenylalanine, this CDR3 has 14 amino acids. Of the read, only the CDR3 DNA is kept; its 42 bases are in frame from base 1.

450 to 500 ng RNA was reverse transcribed with SuperScript III using primers against the alpha and beta constant regions. Separate libraries for the alpha and beta chains were generated through chain-specific third strand synthesis that incorporated multiplexing indices. In the protocol, all rearrangements within a chain were amplified with a single primer pair so that primer bias was avoided, and molecular barcodes were added to each cDNA molecule. Purified cDNA was joined by T4 RNA Ligase 1 to a 5' RACE adapter carrying a random hexamer and the SP2 sequencing primer site. The authors primed second strand synthesis from the SP2 site with Phusion polymerase and used slow temperature ramps to favor optimal annealing. Joined together, two random hexamer sequences that had both been added before amplification formed the 12-nucleotide barcode of each molecule. P5 and P7 adapter elements plus a second index were added in a short first PCR, which was followed by a roughly 24-cycle amplification PCR with P5s and P7 primers. In total the libraries went through 25 to 35 PCR cycles, after which the libraries were quantified on a Qubit, sized on a Bioanalyzer, and diluted to around 4 nM. Sequencing of the normalized libraries was done on an Illumina MiSeq using 2 x 250 paired-end kits. MinElute columns were the means by which the reverse transcription reactions were cleaned up, and the reactions were eluted into 10 ul Tris-Cl. Adapter ligations ran for around 25 hours at 16 degrees C and were afterwards cleaned with AMPure XP beads at a 1:1 ratio. The paper's processing steps were these. Demultiplexed FASTQ files were processed with a modified Decombinator that output V, J, insert and barcode information. Sequences that shared a barcode but differed from the dominant sequence were treated as errors and discarded, and barcodes were clustered at Levenshtein distance 3 and counted to estimate the original cDNA molecules. The R packages ineq, vegan, igraph and RCytoscape were used for downstream analyses, together with IMGT nomenclature and CDR3 definitions. V gene usage was computed over distinct sequences, each TCR counted once to avoid skew from clonal expansion. Unique CDR3 amino acid sequences within a donor were connected in similarity networks whenever two sequences differed by a single Levenshtein edit. Published HIV-specific CDR3s (roughly 90 alpha, several hundred beta) and CMV-specific CDR3s (under 14 alpha, around 250 beta) were assembled and queried against the repertoires. It was shown by random subsampling to size-matched repertoires that the decreased diversity of patients was not caused by their lower sequence numbers. TCRdb reanalyzed the raw reads on its own, using fastp at Q25 for trimming and MiXCR for clone calling, and kept in-frame beta chains. Rows are unified per CDR3 protein, each entry keeping the most common DNA and genes. The V and J calls follow TCRdb's processing rather than the paper's. The sample table lists roughly 9,000 distinct CDR3 sequences, 7.5% to 9.5% of them with a count of one. Jointly, the top ten make up roughly 23% of the sample.

This clonotype was observed at least ten times. What this receptor recognizes is not known. Base qualities were left out, and no much larger clone turns up one base away. This TCR was sampled from an adult with HIV infection. The receptor chain draws on TRBV27 and TRBJ2-7, and 8 junction bases match TRBD2. The sequenced sample was blood, obtained during antiretroviral therapy. The DNA sequence is TGTGCCAGCAGTTCGGGCTTTCGGGGGGGCGAGCAGTACTTC. The encoded protein is CASSSGFRGGEQYF.